Below, 5 T cell receptor beta chains from the same sample are listed, as sequenced in a study of blood T cell repertoires in COVID-19. Clones were sequenced by immunoSEQ multiplex PCR, and TCRdb holds only the in-frame ones, with some missing. The sample lists around 440,000 clones, around 88% occurring once. Sequencing was done on a sample of peripheral blood. These receptors all stem from a woman in her forties or fifties with COVID-19, enrolled during active disease.

The V and J genes are TRBV5-4 and TRBJ2-1, with 9 nucleotides matching TRBD1. This CDR3 spans 16 amino acids. CDR1 and CDR2 from the germline V gene are SGHNT and YYREEE (reference sequence). Trimming cost V 4 bases and J 4 bases; bases outside gene matches: 9. CDR3 DNA sequence: TGTGCCAGCAGCCCAAGGGGACAGGGTCCTTACAATGAGCAGTTCTTC. Translation gives CASSPRGQGPYNEQFF.

The chain carries TRBV2 and TRBJ1-2; 8 bases agree with TRBD1. J gave up 8 bases and V 2 bases, and 7 bases lay outside the gene matches. This CDR3 is built from 14 residues. In germline, CDR1 is SNHLY, CDR2 FYNNEI. The CDR3, as DNA: TGTGCCAGCAGTGAAAACGAGGCAGGGGGCGGCTACACCTTC. Protein product: CASSENEAGGGYTF.

The chain carries TRBV6-1 and TRBJ2-1, with D unresolved. The CDR3 is made up of 15 amino acids. In germline, CDR1 is MNHNS, CDR2 SASEGT. Deletions cut 2 bases from V and 8 bases from J, with 16 bases between. The CDR3 region is CASSEPRNEAYEQFF. The CDR3, as DNA: TGTGCCAGCAGTGAACCTAGAAATGAGGCCTATGAGCAGTTCTTC.

This chain joins TRBV20-1 and TRBJ1-1, with 7 bases identical to TRBD1. The germline gives CDR1 DFQATT, CDR2 SNEGSKA (reference sequence). J lost 9 bases, V lost 1 base, and 2 bases had no gene match. This CDR3 region has 11 residues. CDR3 in DNA: TGCAGTGCTAGAGTGGGACAGAAAGCTTTCTTT. Protein sequence: CSARVGQKAFF.

The CDR3 DNA follows: TGTGCCAGCAGCCAAGAGAACAGAATGGGGAACACTGAAGCTTTCTTT. It specifies CASSQENRMGNTEAFF. The rearrangement uses TRBV3-1 (or the pseudogene TRBV3-2) and TRBJ1-1; no reliable D call. From germline, CDR1 is LGHDT and CDR2 YNNKEL (reference sequence). There are 16 residues in the CDR3. The V end lost 0 bases, the J end lost 1 base, and 12 bases lay between the germline ends.